Below are 14 T cell receptor beta chains sequenced from a single sample in a study of blood T cell repertoires in COVID-19 (dated by TCRdb to about 2020). The library was made by the immunoSEQ multiplex PCR assay. Entries here come from immuneACCESS through TCRdb and include only in-frame sequences with V and J called. Some clones fail to appear in such tables; in the studies checked, an unresolved V gene covers under half of the shortfall, and the cause of the remainder is unknown. Recorded for this sample are 150,000 to 200,000 clones; 70% to 90% of them occurred a single time. 2.5% to 3.5% of the sample rests with the top ten. Source material: peripheral blood. The receptors here all came from a man in his 60s with acute or convalescent COVID-19.

The V call is TRBV18, the J call TRBJ1-5; 10 positions agree with TRBD1. The CDR3 has 16 residues. Germline V CDR1 and CDR2: KGHSH, LQKENI. V gave up 1 base and J gave up 2 bases; unmatched junction bases: 2. The CDR3 bases are TGTGCCAGCTCACCACGGGACAGGGGCGGCAATCAGCCCCAGCATTTT. Protein product: CASSPRDRGGNQPQHF.

The chain recombines TRBV24-1 with TRBJ2-1; weak D call: TRBD2 (6 bases). V was pared by 3 bases and J by 0 bases, with 20 bases between. The CDR3 sequence is 19 residues long. Germline V gene lookup returns CDR1 KGHDR and CDR2 SFDVKD. CDR3 region: CATSDPSLGLRSSYNEQFF. CDR3 DNA: TGTGCCACCAGTGATCCCTCATTGGGACTGCGGAGCTCCTACAATGAGCAGTTCTTC.

The CDR3 DNA sequence: TGTGCCAGCAGCCAAGTGGACAGGTCCTCTGGAAACACCATATATTTT. This translates into CASSQVDRSSGNTIYF. The rearrangement links TRBV9 to TRBJ1-3; 7 nucleotides align to TRBD1. This CDR3 spans 16 amino acids. J lost 0 bases, V lost 4 bases, and 7 bases had no gene match. Germline V lookup: CDR1 SGDLS, CDR2 YYNGEE.

The chain uses TRBV5-8 and TRBJ1-1, with D possibly matching TRBD1 (5 bases). Trimming left V 1 base short and J 0 bases short, with 10 bases between. The CDR3 has 15 amino acids. Germline CDR1 is SGHTS and CDR2 is YDEGEE. The CDR3: CASSLRDSLNTEAFF. DNA for the CDR3: TGTGCCAGCAGCTTGAGAGACAGCCTGAACACTGAAGCTTTCTTT.

This clone was seen once. This rearrangement joins TRBV19 to TRBJ1-4; 9 nucleotides align to TRBD1. Looked up from germline, CDR1 is LNHDA and CDR2 is SQIVND (reference sequence). V shed 7 bases, J shed 5 bases, and the junction held 5 bases outside the gene matches. The CDR3 totals 14 residues. The CDR3 nucleotides are TGTGCCAGTACCGCCGGGACAGGGAATGAAAAACTGTTTTTT. Residues: CASTAGTGNEKLFF.

The chain employs TRBV4-3 and TRBJ2-7; a possible D gene is TRBD1 (6 bases). The V and J ends lost 0 bases and 2 bases respectively, with 17 bases between them. Germline V lookup: CDR1 LGHNA, CDR2 YSLEER. This CDR3 contains 17 residues. CDR3 region: CASSQDSGVSTPYEQYF. The CDR3 nucleotides are TGCGCCAGCAGCCAAGATTCAGGGGTGTCAACCCCCTACGAGCAGTACTTC.

The chain couples TRBV10-3 to TRBJ1-2; the match to TRBD1 covers 7 bases. CDR3 size: 12 residues. Trimming at V came to 7 bases and at J to 11 bases, leaving 10 bases not matched to a gene. Per the germline V gene, CDR1 is ENHRY and CDR2 is SYGVKD. In DNA, the CDR3 is TGTGCCATCACCAGAGGAGGGGGCGCTTACACCTTC. As protein: CAITRGGGAYTF.

The gene calls are TRBV2 and TRBJ1-1, with a weak D call TRBD1 (5 bases). Per the germline V gene, CDR1 is SNHLY and CDR2 is FYNNEI. Trimming cost V 6 bases and J 1 base, with 12 bases left between them. This CDR3 is 14 amino acids long. CDR3 coding DNA: TGTGCCAGCAGACTGGACATCCCGAACACTGAAGCTTTCTTT. It yields the protein CASRLDIPNTEAFF.

The table lists this clone with a few counts. J is TRBJ2-7 and V is TRBV7-9, with 7 bases matching TRBD1. The CDR3 has 14 residues. The V and J ends lost 5 bases and 1 base, in that order; junction bases with no gene match: 5. Germline CDR1 SEHNR, CDR2 FQNEAQ (reference sequence). The CDR3 bases are TGTGCCAGCAGCCCCCTGACAGGGTCCTACGAGCAGTACTTC. Protein product: CASSPLTGSYEQYF.

The chain is built from TRBV6-4 and TRBJ2-1, with D tentatively TRBD2 (6 bases). Germline CDR1 is MRHNA and CDR2 is SNTAGT. Trimming left V 6 bases short and J 6 bases short, with 33 bases between. The CDR3 spans 20 residues. The DNA for the CDR3 is TGTGCCAGCAGGCCAATTACGGGGTTTAGGGAGGAAGGTGGCTTCAATGAGCAGTTCTTC. This encodes CASRPITGFREEGGFNEQFF.

J is TRBJ2-7 and V is TRBV12-3 or TRBV12-4, with a weak D call TRBD2 (6 bases). Trimming cost V 5 bases and J 6 bases, with 14 bases left between them. This CDR3 spans 13 amino acids. The CDR3 protein is CASSPRGGSEQYF. The DNA of the CDR3 is TGTGCCAGCAGTCCGCGGGGTGGGTCCGAGCAGTACTTC.

This chain links TRBV7-2 with TRBJ2-5; a possible D gene is TRBD2 (5 bases). Trimming stripped 5 bases from V and 7 bases from J, with 8 bases between. CDR3 length: 11 amino acids. Germline loops: CDR1 SGHTA, CDR2 FQGNSA. DNA for the CDR3: TGTGCCAGCAGCCTGAGCGGGACCCAGTACTTC. It encodes CASSLSGTQYF.

This clone was observed a handful of times. The chain employs TRBV25-1 and TRBJ1-1, with D possibly matching TRBD1 (5 bases). This CDR3 spans 12 amino acids. V shed 1 base and J shed 11 bases, with 11 bases lying between them. Per germline, CDR1 MGHDK and CDR2 SYGVNS. CDR3 sequence (DNA): TGTGCCAGCAGTGAATCTAGGGGTAGGGCTTTCTTT. Its protein is CASSESRGRAFF.

The CDR3 region is CASTVGQGRGQPQHF. The CDR3, as DNA: TGTGCCAGCACCGTGGGCCAGGGAAGAGGTCAGCCCCAGCATTTT. The chain couples TRBV2 to TRBJ1-5, with D possibly TRBD1 on 5 matching bases. V lost 7 bases, J lost 6 bases, and 19 bases lay in between. The CDR3 is 15 residues long. Looked up from germline, CDR1 is SNHLY and CDR2 is FYNNEI.